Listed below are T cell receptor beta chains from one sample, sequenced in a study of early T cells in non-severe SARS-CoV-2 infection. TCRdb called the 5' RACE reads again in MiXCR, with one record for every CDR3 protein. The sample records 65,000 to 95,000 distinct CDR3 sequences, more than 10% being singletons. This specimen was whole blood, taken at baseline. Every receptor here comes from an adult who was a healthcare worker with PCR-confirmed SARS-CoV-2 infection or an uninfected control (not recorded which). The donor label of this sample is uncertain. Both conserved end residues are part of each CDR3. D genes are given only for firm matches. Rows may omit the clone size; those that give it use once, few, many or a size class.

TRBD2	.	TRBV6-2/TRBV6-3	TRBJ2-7	CASSPGGSPYEQYF	TGTGCCAGCAGTCCCGGGGGGTCCCCCTACGAGCAGTACTTC
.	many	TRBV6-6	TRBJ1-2	CASSYGRGSGYTF	TGTGCCAGCAGTTACGGCAGGGGTTCTGGCTACACCTTC
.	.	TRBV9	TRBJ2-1	CASSPQRGYNEQFF	TGTGCCAGCAGCCCCCAGAGGGGCTACAATGAGCAGTTCTTC
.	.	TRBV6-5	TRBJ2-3	CASRPTITRRGTDTQYF	TGTGCCAGCAGACCCACCATAACTAGGAGGGGCACAGATACGCAGTATTTT
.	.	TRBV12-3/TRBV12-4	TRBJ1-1	CASNMGPQGRAFF	TGTGCCAGCAACATGGGTCCGCAGGGGCGAGCTTTCTTT
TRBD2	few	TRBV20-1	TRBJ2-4	CSAPGLAGAKVAKNIQYF	TGCAGTGCCCCGGGACTAGCGGGAGCTAAGGTAGCCAAAAACATTCAGTACTTC
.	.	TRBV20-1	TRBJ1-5	CSAMGDSNQPQHF	TGCAGTGCCATGGGGGATAGCAATCAGCCCCAGCATTTT
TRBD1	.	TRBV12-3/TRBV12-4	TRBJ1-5	CASSDRQNQPQHF	TGTGCCAGTTCGGACAGGCAGAATCAGCCCCAGCATTTT
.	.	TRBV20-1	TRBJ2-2	CSARVFGRVSANTGELFF	TGCAGTGCTAGAGTATTCGGACGGGTGTCGGCGAACACCGGGGAGCTGTTTTTT
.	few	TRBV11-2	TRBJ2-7	CASEGLGRGEEYF	TGTGCCAGTGAGGGGCTAGGGCGAGGGGAGGAGTACTTC
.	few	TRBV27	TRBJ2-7	CASSLPGRPDEQYF	TGTGCCAGCAGTTTGCCGGGCCGACCGGACGAGCAGTACTTC
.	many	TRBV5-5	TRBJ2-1	CASSSSGGTMRQFF	TGTGCCAGCAGCTCATCAGGGGGGACAATGAGGCAGTTCTTC
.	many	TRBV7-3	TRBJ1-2	CASSLTPAGAHGYTF	TGTGCCAGCAGCTTAACCCCCGCAGGGGCCCATGGCTACACCTTC
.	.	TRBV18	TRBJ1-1	CASSPEGLLGAFF	TGTGCCAGCTCACCCGAGGGTCTTCTGGGGGCTTTCTTT
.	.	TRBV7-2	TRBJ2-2	CASRLSGGPNTGELFF	TGTGCCAGCCGTCTCTCTGGGGGCCCCAACACCGGGGAGCTGTTTTTT
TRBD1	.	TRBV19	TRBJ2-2	CASSIGTGGVGELFF	TGTGCCAGTAGTATCGGAACAGGGGGCGTCGGGGAGCTGTTTTTT
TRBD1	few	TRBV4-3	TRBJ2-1	CASSQGTGSKQFF	TGCGCCAGCAGCCAGGGGACAGGGAGTAAACAGTTCTTC
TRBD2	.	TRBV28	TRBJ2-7	CASNGGASSYEQYF	TGTGCCAGCAACGGGGGGGCGAGCTCCTACGAGCAGTACTTC
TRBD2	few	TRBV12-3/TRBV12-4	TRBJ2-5	CASSLSSGETQYF	TGTGCCAGCAGTTTATCTAGCGGGGAGACCCAGTACTTC
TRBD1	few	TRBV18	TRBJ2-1	CASSQGTDNEQFF	TGTGCCAGCTCACAAGGGACAGACAATGAGCAGTTCTTC
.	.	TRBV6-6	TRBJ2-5	CASSYSQETQYF	TGTGCCAGCAGTTACTCGCAAGAGACCCAGTACTTC
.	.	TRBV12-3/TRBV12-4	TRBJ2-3	CASTPPGGTDTQYF	TGTGCCAGCACCCCCCCCGGGGGAACAGATACGCAGTATTTT
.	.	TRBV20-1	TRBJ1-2	CSARDLYRNNYGYTF	TGCAGTGCTAGAGATCTTTACCGCAATAACTATGGCTACACCTTC
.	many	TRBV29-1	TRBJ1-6	CSVRTSGTGASPLHF	TGCAGCGTCCGAACGTCTGGGACCGGAGCGTCACCCCTCCACTTT
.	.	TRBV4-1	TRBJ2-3	CASSLTQSTDTRYF	TGCGCCAGCAGCCTCACCCAAAGCACAGATACGCGGTATTTT
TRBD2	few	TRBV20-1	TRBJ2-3	CSARGNPTSGGTDTQYF	TGCAGTGCTAGAGGCAATCCAACTAGCGGGGGGACAGATACGCAGTATTTT
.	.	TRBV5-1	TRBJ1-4	CASSPSTALGEKLFF	TGCGCCAGCAGCCCATCGACGGCGCTCGGTGAAAAACTGTTTTTT
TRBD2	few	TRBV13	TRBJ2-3	CASSSLAGTDTQYF	TGTGCCAGCAGCTCGCTAGCGGGAACAGATACGCAGTATTTT
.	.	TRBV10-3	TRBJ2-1	CAIRDGSSYNEQFF	TGTGCCATCAGGGACGGGAGCTCCTACAATGAGCAGTTCTTC
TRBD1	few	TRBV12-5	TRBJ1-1	CASGSTGAGEAFF	TGTGCTAGTGGTTCCACAGGGGCAGGCGAAGCTTTCTTT
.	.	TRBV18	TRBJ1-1	CASSLSDSSREAFF	TGTGCCAGCTCCCTGTCAGACAGTTCTCGTGAAGCTTTCTTT
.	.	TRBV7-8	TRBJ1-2	CASSLRGHNYGYTF	TGTGCCAGCAGCTTACGGGGGCATAACTATGGCTACACCTTC
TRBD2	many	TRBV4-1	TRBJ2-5	CASSQVSGTSGSETQYF	TGCGCCAGCAGCCAGGTATCCGGGACTAGCGGGAGTGAGACCCAGTACTTC
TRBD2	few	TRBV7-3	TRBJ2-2	CASSSLGLAGESTGELFF	TGTGCCAGCAGCTCTTTGGGACTAGCGGGAGAGAGCACCGGGGAGCTGTTTTTT
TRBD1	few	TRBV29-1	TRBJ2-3	CSVGTGPDTQYF	TGCAGCGTTGGGACAGGGCCAGATACGCAGTATTTT
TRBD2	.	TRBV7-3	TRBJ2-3	CASSLTVTSGGTDTQYF	TGTGCCAGCAGCTTAACGGTTACTAGCGGGGGGACAGATACGCAGTATTTT
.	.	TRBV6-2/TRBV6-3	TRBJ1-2	CASSYSRGGNYGYTF	TGTGCCAGCAGTTACTCGAGGGGAGGAAACTATGGCTACACCTTC
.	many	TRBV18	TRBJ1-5	CASSPADRQPQHF	TGTGCCAGCTCACCGGCGGACAGACAGCCCCAGCATTTT
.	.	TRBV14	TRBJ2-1	CASSQVAGGDEQFF	TGTGCCAGCAGCCAAGTAGCAGGGGGGGATGAGCAGTTCTTC
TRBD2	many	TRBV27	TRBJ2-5	CAIIAPGTTETQYF	TGTGCCATCATAGCTCCGGGGACTACAGAGACCCAGTACTTC